The clone carrying this T cell receptor beta chain has just one count. These data are taken from a study of blood T cell repertoires in COVID-19. As for the study in general: Samples representing acute and convalescent COVID-19 were sourced from the United States, Italy and Spain. PBMCs, B-cell-depleted T cells, or T cells were the source of the cDNA or gDNA that made up the material.

Trimming pared 4 bases from V and 3 bases from J, leaving 13 bases between. Germline V gene lookup returns CDR1 SGHKS and CDR2 YYEKEE (reference sequence). CDR3 size: 14 residues. TCRdb's table, derived via immunoSEQ multiplex PCR, lists solely in-frame clones and lacks some. The table shows around 150,000 clones, with almost 80% occurring only once. The source is a man in his sixties who had recovered from COVID-19. The genes are TRBV5-5 and TRBJ1-2; D gene unclear. The sample consisted of peripheral blood. The CDR3 region is CASSVGGGHYGYTF. The CDR3 DNA reads TGTGCCAGCAGCGTAGGTGGAGGACACTATGGCTACACCTTC.